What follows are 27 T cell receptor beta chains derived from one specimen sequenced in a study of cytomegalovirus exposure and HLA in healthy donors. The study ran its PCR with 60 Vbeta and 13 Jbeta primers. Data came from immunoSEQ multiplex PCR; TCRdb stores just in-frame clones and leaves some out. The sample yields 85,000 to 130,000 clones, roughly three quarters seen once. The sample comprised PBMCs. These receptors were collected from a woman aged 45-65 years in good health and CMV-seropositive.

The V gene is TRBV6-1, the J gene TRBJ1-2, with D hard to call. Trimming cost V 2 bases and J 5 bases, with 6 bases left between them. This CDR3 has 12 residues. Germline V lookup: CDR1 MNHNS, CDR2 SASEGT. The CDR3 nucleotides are TGTGCCAGCAGTGAAAACGGGTATGGCTACACCTTC. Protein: CASSENGYGYTF.

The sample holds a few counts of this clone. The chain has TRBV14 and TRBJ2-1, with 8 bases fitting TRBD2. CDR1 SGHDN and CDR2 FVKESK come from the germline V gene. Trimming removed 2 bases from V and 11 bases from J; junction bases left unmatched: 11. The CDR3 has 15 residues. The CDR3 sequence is CASSQTAGAHGKQFF. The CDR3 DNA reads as TGTGCCAGCAGCCAAACAGCGGGGGCCCACGGTAAGCAGTTCTTC. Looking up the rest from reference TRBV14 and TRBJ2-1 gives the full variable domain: EAGVTQFPSHSVIEKGQTVTLRCDPISGHDNLYWYRRVMGKEIKFLLHFVKESKQDESGMPNNRFLAERTGGTYSTLKVQPAELEDSGVYFCASSQTAGAHGKQFFGPGTRLTVL.

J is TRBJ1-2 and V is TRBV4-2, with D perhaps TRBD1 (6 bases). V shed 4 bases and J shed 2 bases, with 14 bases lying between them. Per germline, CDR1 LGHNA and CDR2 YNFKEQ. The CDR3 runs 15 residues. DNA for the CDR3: TGTGCCAGCAGCCGGAACAGGGATCCGAACTATGGCTACACCTTC. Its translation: CASSRNRDPNYGYTF.

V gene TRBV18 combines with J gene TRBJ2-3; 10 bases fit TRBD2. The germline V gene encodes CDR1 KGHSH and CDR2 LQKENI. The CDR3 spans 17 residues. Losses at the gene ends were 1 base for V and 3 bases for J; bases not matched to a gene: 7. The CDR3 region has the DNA TGTGCCAGCTCACCACAAGGACTAGCGGTGGAAACAGATACGCAGTATTTT. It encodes CASSPQGLAVETDTQYF.

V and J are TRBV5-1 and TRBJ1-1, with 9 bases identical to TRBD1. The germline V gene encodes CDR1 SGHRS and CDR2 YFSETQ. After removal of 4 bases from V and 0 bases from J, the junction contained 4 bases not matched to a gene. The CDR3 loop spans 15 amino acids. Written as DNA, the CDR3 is TGCGCCAGCAGCCCGGACAGGGGAATGAACACTGAAGCTTTCTTT. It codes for CASSPDRGMNTEAFF.

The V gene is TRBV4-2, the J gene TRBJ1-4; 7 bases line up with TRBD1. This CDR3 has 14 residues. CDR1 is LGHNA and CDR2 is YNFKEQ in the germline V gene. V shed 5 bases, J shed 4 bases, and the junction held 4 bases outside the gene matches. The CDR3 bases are TGTGCCAGCAGCGGAGGGACAGTTAATGAAAAACTGTTTTTT. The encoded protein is CASSGGTVNEKLFF.

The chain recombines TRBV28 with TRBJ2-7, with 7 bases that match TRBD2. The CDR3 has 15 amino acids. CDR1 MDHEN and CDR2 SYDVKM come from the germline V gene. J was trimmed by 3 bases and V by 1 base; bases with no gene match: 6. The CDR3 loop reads CASSLSGGRSYEQYF. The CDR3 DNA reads TGTGCCAGCAGTTTATCCGGCGGGAGAAGCTACGAGCAGTACTTC.

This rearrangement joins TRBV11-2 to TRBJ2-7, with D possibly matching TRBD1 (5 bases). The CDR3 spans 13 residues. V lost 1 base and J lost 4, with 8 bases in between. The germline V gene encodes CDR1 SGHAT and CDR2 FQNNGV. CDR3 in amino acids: CASSLGRAYEQYF. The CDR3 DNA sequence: TGTGCCAGCAGCTTAGGCAGGGCGTACGAGCAGTACTTC.

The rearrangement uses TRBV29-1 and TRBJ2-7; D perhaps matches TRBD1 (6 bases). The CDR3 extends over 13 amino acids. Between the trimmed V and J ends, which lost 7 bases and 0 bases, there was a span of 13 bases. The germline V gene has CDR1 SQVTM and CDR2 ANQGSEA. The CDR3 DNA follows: TGCAGCGCCCTAGGGGGTAGCTCCTACGAGCAGTACTTC. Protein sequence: CSALGGSSYEQYF.

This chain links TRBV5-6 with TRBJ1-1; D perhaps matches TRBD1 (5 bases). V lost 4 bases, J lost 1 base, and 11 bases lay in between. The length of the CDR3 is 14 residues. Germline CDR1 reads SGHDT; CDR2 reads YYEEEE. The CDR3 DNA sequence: TGTGCCAGCAGCCTGGTAACAGGGAACACTGAAGCTTTCTTT. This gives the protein CASSLVTGNTEAFF. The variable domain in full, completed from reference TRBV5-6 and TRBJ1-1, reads DAGVTQSPTHLIKTRGQQVTLRCSPKSGHDTVSWYQQALGQGPQFIFQYYEEEERQRGNFPDRFSGHQFPNYSSELNVNALLLGDSALYLCASSLVTGNTEAFFGQGTRLTVV.

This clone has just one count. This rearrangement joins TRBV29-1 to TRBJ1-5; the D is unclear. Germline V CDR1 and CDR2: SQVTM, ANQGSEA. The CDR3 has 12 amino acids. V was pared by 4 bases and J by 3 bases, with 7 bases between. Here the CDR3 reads CSVASVNQPQHF. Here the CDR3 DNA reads TGCAGCGTTGCGTCAGTCAATCAGCCCCAGCATTTT.

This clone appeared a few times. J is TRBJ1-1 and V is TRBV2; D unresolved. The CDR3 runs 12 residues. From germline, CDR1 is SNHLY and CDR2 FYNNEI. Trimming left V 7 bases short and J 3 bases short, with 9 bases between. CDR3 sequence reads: CASKEDYTEAFF. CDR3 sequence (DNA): TGTGCCAGCAAGGAAGACTACACTGAAGCTTTCTTT.

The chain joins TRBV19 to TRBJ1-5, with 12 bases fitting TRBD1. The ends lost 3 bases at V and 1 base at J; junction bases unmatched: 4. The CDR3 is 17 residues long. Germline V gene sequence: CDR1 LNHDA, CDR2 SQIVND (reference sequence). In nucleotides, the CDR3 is TGTGCCAGTAGTATGGGGACAGGGGGCTTGAGCAATCAGCCCCAGCATTTT. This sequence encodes CASSMGTGGLSNQPQHF.

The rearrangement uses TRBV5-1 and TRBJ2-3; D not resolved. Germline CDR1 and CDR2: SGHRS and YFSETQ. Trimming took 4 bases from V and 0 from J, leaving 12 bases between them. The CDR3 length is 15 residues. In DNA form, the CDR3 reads TGCGCCAGCAGCCCCTATGACTGGAGCACAGATACGCAGTATTTT. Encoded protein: CASSPYDWSTDTQYF. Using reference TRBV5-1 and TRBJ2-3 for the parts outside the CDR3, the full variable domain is KAGVTQTPRYLIKTRGQQVTLSCSPISGHRSVSWYQQTPGQGLQFLFEYFSETQRNKGNFPGRFSGRQFSNSRSEMNVSTLELGDSALYLCASSPYDWSTDTQYFGPGTRLTVL.

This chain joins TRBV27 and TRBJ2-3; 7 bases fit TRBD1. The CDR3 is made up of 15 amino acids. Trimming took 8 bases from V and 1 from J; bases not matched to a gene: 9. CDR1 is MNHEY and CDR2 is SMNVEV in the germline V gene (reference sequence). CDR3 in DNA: TGTGCCAGCGCTCCAGGGGGTTGGGGCACAGATACGCAGTATTTT. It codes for CASAPGGWGTDTQYF.

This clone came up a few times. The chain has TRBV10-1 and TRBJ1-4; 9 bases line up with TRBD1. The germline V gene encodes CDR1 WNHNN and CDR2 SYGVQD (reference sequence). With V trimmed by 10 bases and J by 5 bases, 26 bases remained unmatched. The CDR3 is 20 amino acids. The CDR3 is CANPQGATTLILLENEKLFF. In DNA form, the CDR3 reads TGCGCCAACCCACAGGGGGCCACCACTTTAATTTTACTTGAGAATGAAAAACTGTTTTTT.

Here the CDR3 reads CSVGETPGYF. In DNA, the CDR3 is TGCAGCGTTGGTGAGACACCAGGGTACTTC. The rearrangement links TRBV29-1 to TRBJ2-5, with unresolved D. The CDR3 consists of 10 residues. The germline V gene encodes CDR1 SQVTM and CDR2 ANQGSEA. V was clipped by 4 bases and J by 13 bases, with 13 bases between them.

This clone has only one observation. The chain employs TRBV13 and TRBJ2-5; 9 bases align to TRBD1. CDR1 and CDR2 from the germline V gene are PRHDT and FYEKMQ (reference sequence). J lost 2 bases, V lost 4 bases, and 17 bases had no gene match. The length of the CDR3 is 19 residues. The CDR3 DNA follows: TGTGCCAGCAGCTCAAATCCGGGACAGGGATTGTGGCGACAAGAGACCCAGTACTTC. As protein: CASSSNPGQGLWRQETQYF.

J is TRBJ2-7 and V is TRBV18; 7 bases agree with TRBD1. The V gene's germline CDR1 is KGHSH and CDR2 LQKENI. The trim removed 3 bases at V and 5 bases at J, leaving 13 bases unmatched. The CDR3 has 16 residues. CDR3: CASSPLTGERNNEQYF. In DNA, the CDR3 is TGTGCCAGCTCACCCTTAACAGGGGAGCGCAACAACGAGCAGTACTTC.

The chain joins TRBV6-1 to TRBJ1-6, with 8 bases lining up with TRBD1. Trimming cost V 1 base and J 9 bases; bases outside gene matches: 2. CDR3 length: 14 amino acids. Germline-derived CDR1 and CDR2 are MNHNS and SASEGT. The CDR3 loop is CASSEGDRSSPLHF. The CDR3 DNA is TGTGCCAGCAGTGAAGGGGACAGGTCTTCACCCCTCCACTTT.

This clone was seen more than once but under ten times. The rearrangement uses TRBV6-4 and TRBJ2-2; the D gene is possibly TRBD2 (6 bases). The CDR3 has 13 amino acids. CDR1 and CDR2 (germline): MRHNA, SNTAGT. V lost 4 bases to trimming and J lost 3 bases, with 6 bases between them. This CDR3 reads CASSGGDTGELFF. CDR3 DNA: TGTGCCAGCAGTGGCGGGGACACCGGGGAGCTGTTTTTT.

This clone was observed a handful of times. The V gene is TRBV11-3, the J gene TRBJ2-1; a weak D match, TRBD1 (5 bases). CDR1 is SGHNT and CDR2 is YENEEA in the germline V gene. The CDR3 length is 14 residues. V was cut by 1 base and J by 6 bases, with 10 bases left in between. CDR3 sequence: CASSLGGQSNEQFF. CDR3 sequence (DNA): TGTGCCAGCAGCTTAGGGGGCCAGAGCAATGAGCAGTTCTTC.

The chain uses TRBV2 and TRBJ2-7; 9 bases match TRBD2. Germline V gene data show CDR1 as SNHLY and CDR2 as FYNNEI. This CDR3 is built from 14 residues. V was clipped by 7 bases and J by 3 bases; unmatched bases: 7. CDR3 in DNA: TGTGCCAGCACCCTGGGTAGCGGGAGCTACGAGCAGTACTTC. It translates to CASTLGSGSYEQYF. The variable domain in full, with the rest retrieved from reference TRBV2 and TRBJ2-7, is EPEVTQTPSHQVTQMGQEVILRCVPISNHLYFYWYRQILGQKVEFLVSFYNNEISEKSEIFDDQFSVERPDGSNFTLKIRSTKLEDSAMYFCASTLGSGSYEQYFGPGTRLTVT.

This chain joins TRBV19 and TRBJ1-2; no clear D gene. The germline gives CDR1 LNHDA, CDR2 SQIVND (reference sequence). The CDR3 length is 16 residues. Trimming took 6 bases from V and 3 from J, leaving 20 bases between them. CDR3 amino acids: CASRRFAETRDYGYTF. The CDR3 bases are TGTGCCAGTAGGCGGTTCGCTGAGACCCGCGACTATGGCTACACCTTC.

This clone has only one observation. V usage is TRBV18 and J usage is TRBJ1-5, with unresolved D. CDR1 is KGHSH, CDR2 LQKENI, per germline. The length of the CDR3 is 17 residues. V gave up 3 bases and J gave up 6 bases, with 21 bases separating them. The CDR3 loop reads CASSPLGGEGRRQPQHF. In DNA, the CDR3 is TGTGCCAGCTCACCCCTGGGAGGTGAAGGTCGGCGTCAGCCCCAGCATTTT.

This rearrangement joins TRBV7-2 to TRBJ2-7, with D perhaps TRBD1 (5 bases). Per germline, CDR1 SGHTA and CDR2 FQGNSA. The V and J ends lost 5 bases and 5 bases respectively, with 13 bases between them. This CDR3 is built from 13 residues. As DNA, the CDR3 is TGTGCCAGCAGCCAGAACGGACACGACGAGCAGTACTTC. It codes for CASSQNGHDEQYF.

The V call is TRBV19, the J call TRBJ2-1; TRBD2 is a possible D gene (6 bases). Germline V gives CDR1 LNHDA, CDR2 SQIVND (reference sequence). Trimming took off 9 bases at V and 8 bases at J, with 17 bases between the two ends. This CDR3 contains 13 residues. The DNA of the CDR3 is TGTGCCAGCACTGGAGGGGCTGGCGATGAGCAGTTCTTC. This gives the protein CASTGGAGDEQFF.